This T cell receptor beta chain appears in the sequencing data of a study of blood T cell repertoires in COVID-19. Across the study: PBMCs, B-cell-depleted T cells, or T cells provided the cDNA or gDNA that made up the material.

Germline assignment: CDR1 LGHDT and CDR2 YNNKEL (reference sequence). V gave up 4 bases and J gave up 2 bases; unmatched junction bases: 11. The CDR3 covers 18 residues. Those who participated ranged in age from about 18 to 89 years and resided in approximately 26 US areas. Data came from immunoSEQ multiplex PCR; TCRdb stores just in-frame clones and leaves some out. The profile shows approximately 390,000 clones, approximately 90% of them singletons. The TCR comes from a woman aged 45-65 years who had recovered from COVID-19. Source material: PBMCs or T cells enriched from blood (not recorded which). J is TRBJ2-3 and V is TRBV3-1 (or the pseudogene TRBV3-2), with 11 bases lining up with TRBD2. In DNA, the CDR3 is TGTGCCAGCAGCCCTCAAGCCCGTAGCGGGGGGGCCACAGATACGCAGTATTTT. Its protein product is CASSPQARSGGATDTQYF.